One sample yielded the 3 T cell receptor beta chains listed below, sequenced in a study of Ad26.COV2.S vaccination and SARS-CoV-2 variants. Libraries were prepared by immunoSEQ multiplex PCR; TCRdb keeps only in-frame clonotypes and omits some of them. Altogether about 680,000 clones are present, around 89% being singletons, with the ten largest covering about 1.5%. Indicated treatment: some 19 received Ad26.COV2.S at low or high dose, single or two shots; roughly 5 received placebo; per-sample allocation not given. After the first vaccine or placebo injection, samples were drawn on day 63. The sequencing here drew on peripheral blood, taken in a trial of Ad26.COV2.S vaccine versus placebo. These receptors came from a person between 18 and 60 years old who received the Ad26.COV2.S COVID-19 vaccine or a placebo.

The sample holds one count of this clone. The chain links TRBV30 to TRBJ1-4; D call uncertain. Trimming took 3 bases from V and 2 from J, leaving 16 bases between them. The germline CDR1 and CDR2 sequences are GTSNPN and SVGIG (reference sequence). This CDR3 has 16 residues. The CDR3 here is CAWRSIDFGTNEKLFF. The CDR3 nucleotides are TGTGCCTGGAGAAGTATCGACTTCGGGACTAATGAAAAACTGTTTTTT.

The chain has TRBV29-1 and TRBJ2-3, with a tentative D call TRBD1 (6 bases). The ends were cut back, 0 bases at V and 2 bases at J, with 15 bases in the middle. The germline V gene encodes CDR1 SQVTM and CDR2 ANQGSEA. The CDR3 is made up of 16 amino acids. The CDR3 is CSVEDPWQGYTDTQYF. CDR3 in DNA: TGCAGCGTTGAAGATCCTTGGCAGGGGTACACAGATACGCAGTATTTT.

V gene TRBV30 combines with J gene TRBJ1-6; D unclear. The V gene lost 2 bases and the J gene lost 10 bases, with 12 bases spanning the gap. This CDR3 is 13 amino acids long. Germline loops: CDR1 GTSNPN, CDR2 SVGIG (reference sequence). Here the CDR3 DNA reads TGTGCCTGGAGTCCGGCCCGTGAATCACCCCTCCACTTT. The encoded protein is CAWSPARESPLHF. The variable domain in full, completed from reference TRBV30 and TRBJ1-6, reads SQTIHQWPATLVQPVGSPLSLECTVEGTSNPNLYWYRQAAGRGLQLLFYSVGIGQISSEVPQNLSASRPQDRQFILSSKKLLLSDSGFYLCAWSPARESPLHFGNGTRLTVT.